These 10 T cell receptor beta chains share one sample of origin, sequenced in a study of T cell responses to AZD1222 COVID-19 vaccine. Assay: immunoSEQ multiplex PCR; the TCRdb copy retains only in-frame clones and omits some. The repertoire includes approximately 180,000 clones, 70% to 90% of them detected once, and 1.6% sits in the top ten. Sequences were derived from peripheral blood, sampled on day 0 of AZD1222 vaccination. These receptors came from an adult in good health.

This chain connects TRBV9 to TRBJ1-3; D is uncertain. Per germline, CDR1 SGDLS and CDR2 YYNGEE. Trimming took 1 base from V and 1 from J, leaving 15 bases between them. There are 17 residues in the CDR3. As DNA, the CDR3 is TGTGCCAGCAGCGTATTTGGGAGCAGCGGTTCTGGAAACACCATATATTTT. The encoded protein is CASSVFGSSGSGNTIYF.

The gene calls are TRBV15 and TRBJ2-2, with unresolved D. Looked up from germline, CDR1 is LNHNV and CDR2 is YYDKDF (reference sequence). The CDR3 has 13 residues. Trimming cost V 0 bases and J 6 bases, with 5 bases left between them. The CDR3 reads CATSRDLAGELFF. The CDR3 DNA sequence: TGTGCCACCAGCAGAGATCTGGCCGGGGAGCTGTTTTTT.

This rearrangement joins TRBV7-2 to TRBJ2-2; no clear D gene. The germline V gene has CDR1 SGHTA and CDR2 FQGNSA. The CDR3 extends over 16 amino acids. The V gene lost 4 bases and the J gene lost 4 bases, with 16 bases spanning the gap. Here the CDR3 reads CASSSNGEIVTGELFF. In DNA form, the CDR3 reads TGTGCCAGCAGCTCTAATGGGGAAATCGTCACCGGGGAGCTGTTTTTT.

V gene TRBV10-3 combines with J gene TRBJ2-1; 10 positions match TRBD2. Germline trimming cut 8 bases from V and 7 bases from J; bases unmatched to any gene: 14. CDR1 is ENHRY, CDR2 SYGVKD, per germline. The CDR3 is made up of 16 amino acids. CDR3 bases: TGTGCCATCCGAAGGGCTAGCGGGAGTATACAAAATGAGCAGTTCTTC. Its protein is CAIRRASGSIQNEQFF.

CDR3 loop: CSASQGAGSYNEQFF. CDR3 nucleotides: TGCAGCGCCAGTCAGGGGGCAGGCTCCTACAATGAGCAGTTCTTC. The chain combines TRBV29-1 with TRBJ2-1; 8 nucleotides align to TRBD1. The CDR3 has 15 residues. J lost 0 bases, V lost 7 bases, and 8 bases had no gene match. Germline CDR1 and CDR2: SQVTM and ANQGSEA.

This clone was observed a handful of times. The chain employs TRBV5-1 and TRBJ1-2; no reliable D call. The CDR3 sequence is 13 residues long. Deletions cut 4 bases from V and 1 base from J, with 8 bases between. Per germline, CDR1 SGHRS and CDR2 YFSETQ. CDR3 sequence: CASSAGVNYGYTF. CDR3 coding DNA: TGCGCCAGCAGCGCCGGAGTTAACTATGGCTACACCTTC.

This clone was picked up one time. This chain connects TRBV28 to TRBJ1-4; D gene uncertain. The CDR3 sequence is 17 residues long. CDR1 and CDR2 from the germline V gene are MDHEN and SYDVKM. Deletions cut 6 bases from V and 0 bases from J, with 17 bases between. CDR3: CASSSGPSLATNEKLFF. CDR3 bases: TGTGCCAGCAGCTCCGGGCCGAGCCTGGCAACTAATGAAAAACTGTTTTTT. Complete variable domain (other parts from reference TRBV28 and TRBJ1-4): DVKVTQSSRYLVKRTGEKVFLECVQDMDHENMFWYRQDPGLGLRLIYFSYDVKMKEKGDIPEGYSVSREKKERFSLILESASTNQTSMYLCASSSGPSLATNEKLFFGSGTQLSVL.

The CDR3 is CATSPGNQPQHF. In DNA form, the CDR3 reads TGTGCCACCAGTCCGGGTAATCAGCCCCAGCATTTT. The chain has TRBV15 and TRBJ1-5; D unresolved. The CDR3 runs to 12 residues. Trimming left V 6 bases short and J 4 bases short, with 7 bases between. The germline V gene encodes CDR1 LNHNV and CDR2 YYDKDF (reference sequence).

The CDR3 bases are TGTGCCATCAGTAAAACCGTGAACACTGAAGCTTTCTTT. Its protein product is CAISKTVNTEAFF. The V and J genes are TRBV10-3 and TRBJ1-1; D remains unclear. Germline V gives CDR1 ENHRY, CDR2 SYGVKD. The CDR3 consists of 13 residues. V shed 5 bases and J shed 0 bases, with 7 bases lying between them.

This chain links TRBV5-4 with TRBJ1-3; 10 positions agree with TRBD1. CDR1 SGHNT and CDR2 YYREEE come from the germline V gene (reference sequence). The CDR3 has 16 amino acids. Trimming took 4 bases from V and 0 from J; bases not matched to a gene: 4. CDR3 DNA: TGTGCCAGCAGCATGGGACAGGGGACCTCTGGAAACACCATATATTTT. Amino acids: CASSMGQGTSGNTIYF.